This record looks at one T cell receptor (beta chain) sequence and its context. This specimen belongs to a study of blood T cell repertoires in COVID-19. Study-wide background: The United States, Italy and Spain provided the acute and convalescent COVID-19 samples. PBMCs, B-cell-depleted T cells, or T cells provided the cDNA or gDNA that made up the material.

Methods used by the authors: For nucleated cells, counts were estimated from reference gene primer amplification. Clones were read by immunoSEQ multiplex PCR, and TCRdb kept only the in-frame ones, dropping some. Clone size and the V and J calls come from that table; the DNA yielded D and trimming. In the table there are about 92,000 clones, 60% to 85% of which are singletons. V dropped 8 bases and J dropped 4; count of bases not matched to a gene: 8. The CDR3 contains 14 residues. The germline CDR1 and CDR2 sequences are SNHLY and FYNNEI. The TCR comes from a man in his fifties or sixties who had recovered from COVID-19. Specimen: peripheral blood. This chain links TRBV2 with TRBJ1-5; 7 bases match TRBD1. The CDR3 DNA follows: TGTGCCAGCCGCCGGGACAGTGATAATCAGCCCCAGCATTTT. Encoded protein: CASRRDSDNQPQHF.